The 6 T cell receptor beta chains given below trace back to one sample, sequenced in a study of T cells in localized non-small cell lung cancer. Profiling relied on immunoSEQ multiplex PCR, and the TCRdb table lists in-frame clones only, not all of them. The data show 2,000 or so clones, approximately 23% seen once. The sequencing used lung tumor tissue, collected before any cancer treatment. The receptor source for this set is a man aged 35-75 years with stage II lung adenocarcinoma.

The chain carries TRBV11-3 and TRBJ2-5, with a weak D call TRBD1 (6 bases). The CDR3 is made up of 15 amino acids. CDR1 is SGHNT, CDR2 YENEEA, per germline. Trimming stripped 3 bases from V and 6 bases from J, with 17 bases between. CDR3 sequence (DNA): TGTGCCAGCAGCTTTGAATGGGGGCGCGAAAAGACCCAGTACTTC. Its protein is CASSFEWGREKTQYF.

The CDR3 spells CASSPGHSSEGYGYTF. DNA of the CDR3: TGTGCCAGCTCACCGGGACACTCGAGTGAAGGCTATGGCTACACCTTC. The chain recombines TRBV18 with TRBJ1-2; maybe TRBD1 (6 bases). V was pared by 3 bases and J by 4 bases, with 18 bases between. This CDR3 is 16 amino acids long. Germline V gives CDR1 KGHSH, CDR2 LQKENI.

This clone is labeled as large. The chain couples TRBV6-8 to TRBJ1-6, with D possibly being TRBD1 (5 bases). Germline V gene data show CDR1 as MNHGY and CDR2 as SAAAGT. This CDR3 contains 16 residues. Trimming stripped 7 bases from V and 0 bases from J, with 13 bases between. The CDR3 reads CASKAGGSSYNSPLHF. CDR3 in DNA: TGTGCCAGCAAGGCTGGGGGGAGCTCCTATAATTCACCCCTCCACTTT.

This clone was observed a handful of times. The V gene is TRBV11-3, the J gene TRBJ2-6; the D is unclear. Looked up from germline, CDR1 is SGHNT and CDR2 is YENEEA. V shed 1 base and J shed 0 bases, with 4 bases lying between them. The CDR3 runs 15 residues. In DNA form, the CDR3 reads TGTGCCAGCAGCTTAGGTCTCTCTGGGGCCAACGTCCTGACTTTC. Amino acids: CASSLGLSGANVLTF.

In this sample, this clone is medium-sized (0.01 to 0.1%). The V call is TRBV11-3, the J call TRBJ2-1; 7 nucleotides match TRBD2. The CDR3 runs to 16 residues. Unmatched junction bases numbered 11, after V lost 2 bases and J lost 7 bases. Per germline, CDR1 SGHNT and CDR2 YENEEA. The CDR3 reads CASSLQSGDVRNEQFF. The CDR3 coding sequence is TGTGCCAGCAGCTTACAAAGCGGGGATGTAAGGAATGAGCAGTTCTTC.

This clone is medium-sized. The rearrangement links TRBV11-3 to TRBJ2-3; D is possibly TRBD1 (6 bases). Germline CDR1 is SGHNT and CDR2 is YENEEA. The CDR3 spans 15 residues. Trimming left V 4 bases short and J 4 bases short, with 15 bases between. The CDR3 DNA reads TGTGCCAGCAGCTGGACCTTAGGGGGATCAGATACGCAGTATTTT. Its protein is CASSWTLGGSDTQYF. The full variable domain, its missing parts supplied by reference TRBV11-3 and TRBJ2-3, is EAGVVQSPRYKIIEKKQPVAFWCNPISGHNTLYWYLQNLGQGPELLIRYENEEAVDDSQLPKDRFSAERLKGVDSTLKIQPAELGDSAVYLCASSWTLGGSDTQYFGPGTRLTVL.